These T cell receptor beta chains were read from a single sample in a study of cytomegalovirus exposure and HLA in healthy donors. The repertoire was sequenced with immunoSEQ multiplex PCR; TCRdb's copy has only in-frame clones and lacks some. Altogether more than 150,000 clones are present, approximately 81% being singletons, with the ten largest covering roughly 1.4%. Sequenced input: PBMCs. The receptors were gathered from a man in his fifties or sixties in good health and CMV-seropositive. Each CDR3 is given with its conserved first and last residue.

J gene,V gene,CDR3 protein
TRBJ2-1,TRBV7-3,CASSSSGGVSYNEQFF
TRBJ2-7,TRBV6-6,CASITGTGGGEQYF
TRBJ2-7,TRBV5-1,CASSRGATSSYEQYF
TRBJ2-7,TRBV6-6,CASTYGGASSWQYF
TRBJ1-1,TRBV30,CAWSEQTSKNTEAFF
TRBJ2-1,TRBV6-1,CASSLQYRDEQFF
TRBJ1-1,TRBV9,CASSRLVRVGNTEAFF
TRBJ2-5,TRBV5-1,CASSPGQGEETQYF
TRBJ1-5,TRBV7-9,CASSLAGTGGIDQPQHF
TRBJ2-1,TRBV7-3,CASQGTGSYNEQFF
TRBJ2-2,TRBV29-1,CSVSPSTGELFF
TRBJ2-5,TRBV11-3,CASSPGTGVRQETQYF
TRBJ2-7,TRBV11-3,CASSLEQTYEQYF
TRBJ1-2,TRBV7-9,CASRDRDYGYTF
TRBJ2-1,TRBV6-5,CASSYDTRNNEQFF
TRBJ2-1,TRBV7-8,CASRLAGDNEQFF
TRBJ2-2,TRBV7-9,CASSPTRDRTGELFF
TRBJ1-1,TRBV6-1,CASSYKRQGGEAFF
TRBJ2-5,TRBV7-3,CASSPTGGDGTQYF
TRBJ2-7,TRBV29-1,CSAADEGTGGYEQYF
TRBJ1-1,TRBV6-6,CASTHRGSTEAFF
TRBJ1-1,TRBV2,CASSEPPYRALNTEAFF
TRBJ2-1,TRBV9,CASSPGRGTYNEQFF
TRBJ1-2,TRBV19,CASTSVSTNYGYTF
TRBJ2-5,TRBV29-1,CSVDLAGRETQYF
TRBJ2-3,TRBV7-3,CASSLGRGGFSTDTQYF
TRBJ1-6,TRBV5-1,CASSLGSGHQGSPLHF
TRBJ1-2,TRBV6-5,CASSWRAGNYGYTF
TRBJ1-1,TRBV5-1,CASNQGLNTEAFF
TRBJ2-7,TRBV7-2,CASSAVTGISEQYF
TRBJ1-2,TRBV19,CASSTQTGRRNGYTF
TRBJ2-1,TRBV11-2,CASSTHEYNEQFF
TRBJ1-2,TRBV7-9,CASSKDIPQKGYTF
TRBJ2-2,TRBV7-9,CASSLGSGTGELFF
TRBJ1-2,TRBV7-9,CAIALSGGAGDGYTF
TRBJ1-1,TRBV5-6,CASSTRGTEAFF
TRBJ1-2,TRBV10-3,CAINRDRGLYGYTF
TRBJ1-1,TRBV11-2,CASSFIPGNTEAFF
TRBJ1-4,TRBV6-5,CASSYTDRASNEKLFF
TRBJ1-4,TRBV5-1,CASSPRLATNEKLFF
TRBJ2-1,TRBV18,CASSPSGSWYNEQFF
TRBJ1-1,TRBV7-9,CASSYKDREAFF
TRBJ2-5,TRBV5-1,CASSPSGGQETQYF
TRBJ2-7,TRBV5-1,CASNPGQGSYEQYF
TRBJ2-3,TRBV4-2,CASSQEGTGGPDTQYF
TRBJ2-1,TRBV7-9,CASGWGEVYNEQFF
TRBJ2-1,TRBV18,CASSPGEGRNEQFF